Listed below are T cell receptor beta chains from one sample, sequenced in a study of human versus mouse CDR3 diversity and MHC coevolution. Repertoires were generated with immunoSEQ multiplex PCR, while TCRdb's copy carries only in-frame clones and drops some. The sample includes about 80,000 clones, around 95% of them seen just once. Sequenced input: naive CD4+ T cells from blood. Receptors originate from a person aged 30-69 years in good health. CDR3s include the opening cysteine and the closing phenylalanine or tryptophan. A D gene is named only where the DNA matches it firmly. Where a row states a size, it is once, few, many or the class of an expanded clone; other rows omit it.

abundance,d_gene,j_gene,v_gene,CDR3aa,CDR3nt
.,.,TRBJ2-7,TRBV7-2,CASSLEPLPYEQYF,TGTGCCAGCAGCTTAGAACCCCTACCCTACGAGCAGTACTTC
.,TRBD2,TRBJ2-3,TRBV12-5,CASGSNPAGETDTQYF,TGTGCTAGTGGTTCCAACCCAGCGGGAGAAACAGATACGCAGTATTTT
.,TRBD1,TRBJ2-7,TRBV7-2,CASSLARTGRSYEQYF,TGTGCCAGCAGCTTAGCCCGGACAGGGAGATCCTACGAGCAGTACTTC
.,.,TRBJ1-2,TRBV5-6,CASSFPANYGYTF,TGTGCCAGCAGCTTCCCTGCTAACTATGGCTACACCTTC
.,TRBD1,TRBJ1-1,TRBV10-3,CAISRQGAKNTEAFF,TGTGCCATCAGTAGACAGGGGGCGAAGAACACTGAAGCTTTCTTT
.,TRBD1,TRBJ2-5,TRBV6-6,CASSSTGQQETQYF,TGTGCCAGCAGTTCGACGGGACAGCAAGAGACCCAGTACTTC
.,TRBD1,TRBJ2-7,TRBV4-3,CASSQSRDRGHEQYF,TGCGCCAGCAGCCAAAGCCGAGACAGGGGACACGAGCAGTACTTC
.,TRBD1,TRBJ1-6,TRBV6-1,CASWQGAWNSPLHF,TGTGCCAGTTGGCAGGGGGCCTGGAATTCACCCCTCCACTTT
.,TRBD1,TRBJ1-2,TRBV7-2,CASSSDRVGYGYTF,TGTGCCAGCAGCTCCGACAGGGTGGGCTATGGCTACACCTTC
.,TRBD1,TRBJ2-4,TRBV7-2,CASSFDRAAKNIQYF,TGTGCCAGCAGCTTTGACAGGGCAGCCAAAAACATTCAGTACTTC
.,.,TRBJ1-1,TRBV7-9,CASSATMNTEAFF,TGTGCCAGCAGCGCCACTATGAACACTGAAGCTTTCTTT
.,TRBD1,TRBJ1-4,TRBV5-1,CASSPVAGGTEKLFF,TGCGCCAGCAGCCCGGTGGCAGGGGGGACTGAAAAACTGTTTTTT
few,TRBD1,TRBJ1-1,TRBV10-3,CAISAVQGASEAFF,TGTGCCATCAGTGCTGTTCAGGGGGCTTCTGAAGCTTTCTTT
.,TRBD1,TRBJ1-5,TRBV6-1,CASSASRTGTSNQPQHF,TGTGCCAGCAGTGCGTCCAGGACAGGGACTAGCAATCAGCCCCAGCATTTT
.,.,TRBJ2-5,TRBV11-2,CASSFGQKETQYF,TGTGCCAGCAGCTTCGGACAGAAAGAGACCCAGTACTTC
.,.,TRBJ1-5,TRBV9,CASSVSSNSNQPQHF,TGTGCCAGCAGCGTAAGCTCGAATAGCAATCAGCCCCAGCATTTT
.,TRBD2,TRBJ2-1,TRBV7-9,CASGLVAGPDNEQFF,TGTGCCAGCGGCTTAGTAGCGGGGCCAGATAATGAGCAGTTCTTC
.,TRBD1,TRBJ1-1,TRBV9,CASGSTGTGPTEAFF,TGTGCCAGCGGCTCAACCGGGACAGGGCCCACTGAAGCTTTCTTT
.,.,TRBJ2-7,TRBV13,CASSFGRGTYEQYF,TGTGCCAGCAGCTTCGGGAGAGGAACATACGAGCAGTACTTC
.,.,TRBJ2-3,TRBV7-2,CASSLRLFSTDTQYF,TGTGCCAGCAGCTTGCGACTTTTTAGCACAGATACGCAGTATTTT
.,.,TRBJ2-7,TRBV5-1,CASSLSLGNEQYF,TGCGCCAGCAGCTTGTCACTAGGGAACGAGCAGTACTTC
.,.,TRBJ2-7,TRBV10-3,CAISRTEANYEQYF,TGTGCCATCAGCCGGACGGAGGCAAACTACGAGCAGTACTTC
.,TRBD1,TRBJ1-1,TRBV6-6,CASRNRGLRNTEAFF,TGTGCCAGCAGAAACAGGGGGCTTCGGAACACTGAAGCTTTCTTT
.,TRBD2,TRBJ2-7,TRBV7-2,CASSLAGGLAGVSEQYF,TGTGCCAGCAGCTTAGCGGGAGGACTAGCGGGAGTAAGCGAGCAGTACTTC
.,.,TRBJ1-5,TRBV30,CAWSVKDRTLNQPQHF,TGTGCCTGGAGTGTAAAGGATAGGACACTTAATCAGCCCCAGCATTTT
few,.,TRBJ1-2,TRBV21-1,CARQFYGYTF,TGTGCCAGGCAGTTCTATGGCTACACCTTC
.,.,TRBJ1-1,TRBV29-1,CSVEGTGTEAFF,TGCAGCGTGGAGGGTACGGGCACTGAAGCTTTCTTT
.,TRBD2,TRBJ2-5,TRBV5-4,CASSLPTSRETQYF,TGTGCCAGCAGCTTGCCGACTAGCCGGGAGACCCAGTACTTC
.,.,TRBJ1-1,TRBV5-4,CASSLGPGQNTEAFF,TGTGCCAGCAGCTTGGGGCCTGGACAGAACACTGAAGCTTTCTTT
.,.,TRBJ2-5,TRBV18,CASSSQETQYF,TGTGCCAGCTCCTCCCAAGAGACCCAGTACTTC
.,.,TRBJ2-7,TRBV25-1,CASSVPSSVYEQYF,TGTGCCAGCAGTGTGCCTAGTTCCGTCTACGAGCAGTACTTC
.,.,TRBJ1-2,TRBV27,CASSKTHGNYGYTF,TGTGCCAGCAGCAAAACGCATGGCAACTATGGCTACACCTTC
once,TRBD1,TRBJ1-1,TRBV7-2,CASSLAQGQAEAFF,TGTGCCAGCAGCTTAGCGCAGGGACAGGCTGAAGCTTTCTTT
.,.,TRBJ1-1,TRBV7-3,CASSPGGYSEAFF,TGTGCCAGCAGCCCCGGGGGGTACTCTGAAGCTTTCTTT
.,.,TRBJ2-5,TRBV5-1,CASSSQGAETQYF,TGCGCCAGCAGCTCCCAAGGGGCGGAGACCCAGTACTTC
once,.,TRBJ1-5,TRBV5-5,CASRRPPIQGLSNQPQHF,TGTGCCAGCAGACGCCCCCCGATTCAGGGACTTAGCAATCAGCCCCAGCATTTT
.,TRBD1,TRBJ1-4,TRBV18,CASSTGTGGEKLFF,TGTGCCAGCTCAACCGGGACAGGGGGCGAAAAACTGTTTTTT
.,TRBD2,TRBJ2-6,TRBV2,CASRAPFSGGEGANVLTF,TGTGCCAGCAGAGCACCGTTTAGCGGGGGGGAAGGGGCCAACGTCCTGACTTTC
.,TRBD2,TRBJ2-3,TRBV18,CASSPQRTSGTDTQYF,TGTGCCAGCTCACCGCAAAGGACTAGCGGCACAGATACGCAGTATTTT
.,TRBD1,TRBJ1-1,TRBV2,CASNPDREAFF,TGTGCCAGCAACCCGGACAGGGAAGCTTTCTTT
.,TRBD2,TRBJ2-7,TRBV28,CASSPGLAGVLGF,TGTGCCAGCTCACCGGGACTAGCGGGAGTTTTAGGCTTC